This TCR beta chain was identified during a study of blood T cell repertoires in COVID-19. Study-wide background: Whether acute or convalescent, the COVID-19 samples came from the United States, Italy and Spain. PBMCs, B-cell-depleted T cells, or T cells were the source of the cDNA or gDNA that made up the material.

In the original workflow: Reference gene primer amplification gave estimated nucleated cell counts. TCRdb's table, derived via immunoSEQ multiplex PCR, lists solely in-frame clones and lacks some. V, J and clone size are those of that table, while D and trimming were read from the DNA. The profile covers about 310,000 clones, with almost 90% appearing a single time and 1% taken by the ten largest. While infection was still active, Seattle patients were enrolled and then followed longitudinally. The specimen sequenced was peripheral blood. The origin of this receptor is a woman aged 35 to 49 with COVID-19, enrolled during active disease.

The CDR3 DNA reads TGTGCCAGCAAGAACACCCTCCATGAGCAGTTCTTC. This encodes CASKNTLHEQFF. The V call is TRBV6-5, the J call TRBJ2-1; D not resolved. Germline V gives CDR1 MNHEY, CDR2 SVGAGI. This CDR3 spans 12 amino acids. Trimming took off 7 bases at V and 8 bases at J, with 12 bases between the two ends.